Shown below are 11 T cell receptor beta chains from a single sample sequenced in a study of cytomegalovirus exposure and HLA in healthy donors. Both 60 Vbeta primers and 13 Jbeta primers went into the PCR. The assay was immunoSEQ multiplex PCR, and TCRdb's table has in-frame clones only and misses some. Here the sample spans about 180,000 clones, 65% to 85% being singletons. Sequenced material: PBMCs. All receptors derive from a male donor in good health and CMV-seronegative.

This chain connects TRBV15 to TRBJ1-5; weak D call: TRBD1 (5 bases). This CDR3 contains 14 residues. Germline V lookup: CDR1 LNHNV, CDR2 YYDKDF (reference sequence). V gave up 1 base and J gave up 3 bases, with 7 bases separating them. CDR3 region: CATSRGQLNQPQHF. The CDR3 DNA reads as TGTGCCACCAGCAGAGGACAGCTCAATCAGCCCCAGCATTTT.

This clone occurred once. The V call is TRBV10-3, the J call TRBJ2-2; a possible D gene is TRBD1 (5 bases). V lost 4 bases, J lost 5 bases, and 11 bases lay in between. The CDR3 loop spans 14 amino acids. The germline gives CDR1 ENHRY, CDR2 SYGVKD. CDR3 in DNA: TGTGCCATCAGTGTTGGCAGGGAAACCGGGGAGCTGTTTTTT. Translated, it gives CAISVGRETGELFF.

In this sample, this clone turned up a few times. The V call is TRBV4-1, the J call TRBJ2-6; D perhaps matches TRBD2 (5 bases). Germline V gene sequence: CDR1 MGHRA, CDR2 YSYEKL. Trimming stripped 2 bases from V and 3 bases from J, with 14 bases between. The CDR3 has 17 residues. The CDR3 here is CASSQRSPGDGANVLTF. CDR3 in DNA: TGCGCCAGCAGCCAACGGTCCCCCGGGGATGGGGCCAACGTCCTGACTTTC.

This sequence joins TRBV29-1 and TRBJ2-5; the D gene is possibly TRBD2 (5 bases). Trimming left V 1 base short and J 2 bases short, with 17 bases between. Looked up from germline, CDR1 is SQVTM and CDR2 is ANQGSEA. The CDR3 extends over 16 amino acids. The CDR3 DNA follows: TGCAGCGTTGAAGGGGCGAGGGCGTCCCGTCAAGAGACCCAGTACTTC. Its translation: CSVEGARASRQETQYF.

DNA of the CDR3: TGTGCCAGCAGTTACTCGACCCGGGGTTTGAGGGAGCAGTTCTTC. Translation: CASSYSTRGLREQFF. This chain uses TRBV6-5 with TRBJ2-1; D perhaps matches TRBD2 (5 bases). CDR1 MNHEY and CDR2 SVGAGI come from the germline V gene. This CDR3 contains 15 residues. V gave up 0 bases and J gave up 10 bases, with 16 bases separating them.

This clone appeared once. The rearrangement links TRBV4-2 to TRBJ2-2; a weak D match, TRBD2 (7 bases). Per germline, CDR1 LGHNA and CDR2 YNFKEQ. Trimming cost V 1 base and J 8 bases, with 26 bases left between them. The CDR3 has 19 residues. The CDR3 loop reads CASSQGRLGSAGAIGELFF. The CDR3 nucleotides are TGTGCCAGCAGCCAAGGACGTTTGGGGTCGGCGGGGGCTATAGGGGAGCTGTTTTTT.

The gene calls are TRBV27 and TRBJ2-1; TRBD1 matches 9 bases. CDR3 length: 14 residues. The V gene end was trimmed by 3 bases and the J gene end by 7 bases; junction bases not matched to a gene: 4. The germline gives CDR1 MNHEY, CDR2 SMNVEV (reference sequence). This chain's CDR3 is CASSFPGQGNEQFF. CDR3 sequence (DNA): TGTGCCAGCAGTTTCCCAGGACAGGGGAATGAGCAGTTCTTC.

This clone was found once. The CDR3 bases are TGTGCCAGTAGTAGAAGCGGGATGAGCAATGAGCAGTTCTTC. Amino acid sequence: CASSRSGMSNEQFF. The V call is TRBV19, the J call TRBJ2-1; TRBD2 aligns across 7 bases. The CDR3 runs to 14 residues. Germline loops: CDR1 LNHDA, CDR2 SQIVND (reference sequence). The ends lost 4 bases at V and 6 bases at J; junction bases unmatched: 6.

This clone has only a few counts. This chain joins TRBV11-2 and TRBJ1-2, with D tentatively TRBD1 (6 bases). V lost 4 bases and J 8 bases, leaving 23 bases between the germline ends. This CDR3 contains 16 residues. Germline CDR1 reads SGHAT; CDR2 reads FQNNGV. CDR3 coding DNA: TGTGCCAGCAGCTCCCTCGGGGGGCGTGCCGGGGGAGGCTACACCTTC. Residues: CASSSLGGRAGGGYTF.

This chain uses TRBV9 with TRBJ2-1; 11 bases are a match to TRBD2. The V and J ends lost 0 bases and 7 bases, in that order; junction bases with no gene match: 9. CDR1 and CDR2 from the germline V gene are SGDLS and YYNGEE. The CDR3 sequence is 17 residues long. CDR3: CASSVVDSGRAGNEQFF. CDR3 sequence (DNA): TGTGCCAGCAGCGTAGTGGATAGCGGGAGGGCCGGGAATGAGCAGTTCTTC.

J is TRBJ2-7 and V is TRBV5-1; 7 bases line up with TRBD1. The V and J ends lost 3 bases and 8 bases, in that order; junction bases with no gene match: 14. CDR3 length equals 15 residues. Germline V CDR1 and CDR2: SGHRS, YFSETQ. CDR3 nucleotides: TGCGCCAGCAGCTCGGATGGACAGGTTACAAGTAAGCAGTACTTC. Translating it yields CASSSDGQVTSKQYF.